This T cell receptor (beta chain) was documented in a study of T cells in localized non-small cell lung cancer (dated by TCRdb to the early 2020s). Broadly, across the study: T cell repertoires of 200 to 250 early-stage NSCLC patients were analyzed, with tumors being compared against uninvolved tumor-adjacent lungs. The cohort was made up of around 220 treatment-naive NSCLC patients whose localized lung tumors had been resected. NSCLC patients had a mean age of roughly 64 years, and fewer than 150 were male and over 85 female.

V has 5 bases trimmed and J has 11 bases trimmed; junction bases matching no gene number 9. Including cysteine and phenylalanine, the CDR3 has 13 amino acids. Left in the record is the CDR3 DNA by itself, 39 bases read in frame from the first base. CDR1 and CDR2 were assigned from the germline V gene (reference sequence) as SEHNR and FQNEAQ. There are a few counts of this clone. The antigen this receptor binds is unknown. No qualities accompany the bases; no much larger clone lies one base away. At diagnosis, peripheral blood, uninvolved tumor-adjacent lung and tumor were collected and stored as a combination of fresh-frozen and FFPE material. Blood samples were analyzed as peripheral blood mononuclear cells for TCR repertoire profiling. TCR beta CDR3 regions were sequenced from DNA using the immunoSEQ Assay. Processing in the source paper ran as follows. To compute T cell density, TCR beta template counts were normalized to usable DNA, which was estimated by amplifying housekeeping genes. Richness was estimated using the preseqR package, with extrapolation to 400,000 templates for PBMC samples and to 120,000 templates for tissue samples. Clonality was calculated as one minus Pielou's evenness. To identify tissue-enriched TCRs, differential abundance testing was run on productive amino-acid clonotypes with a minimum total count of 5 and an alpha of 0.1. The Jaccard Index and the Morisita Overlap Index were used to measure repertoire overlap between compartments. GLIPH clustered TCR beta CDR3s with public tetramer-defined viral CDR3s; viral motifs required at least three viral sequences plus V-gene enrichment. TCRdb limited this immuneACCESS table to in-frame rearrangements with V and J called. A share of clones is missing; checked studies link under half to unresolved V genes, and the rest is unexplained. V, J and clone size are taken as reported in that table, and D and trimming were inferred from the DNA itself. A total of 23,000 or so clones appear in this sample, around 85% of them only once. Of the sample, 4.5% to 7% is held by the ten largest clones.

What the study reported, not specific to this receptor: A median of approximately 57 of the top 100 tumor clones were detected in paired uninvolved adjacent lung, and under 30 of these tumor clones were also found among the top 100 clones of the paired uninvolved adjacent lung. Uninvolved tumor-adjacent lung showed the highest T cell clonality, higher than tumor, which suggests more focused antigenic responses in the uninvolved tumor-adjacent lung. Because the study design was exploratory, TCR variables were selected using unadjusted p-values without false-discovery rate correction. Because multi-region tumor sequencing was not done, intratumor heterogeneity could not be ruled out. Higher T cell density in blood was associated with longer overall survival, whereas higher clonality in adjacent lung was associated with shorter survival.

The rearranged chain carries TRBV7-9 and TRBJ2-1; 7 middle bases align to TRBD2. The sequence was obtained from an older male donor with stage II squamous cell lung carcinoma. Sequencing used peripheral blood, obtained before any cancer treatment. The CDR3 protein is CASSTAGRPKQFF. In nucleotides, the sequence is TGTGCCAGCAGCACCGCCGGGAGGCCAAAGCAGTTCTTC.